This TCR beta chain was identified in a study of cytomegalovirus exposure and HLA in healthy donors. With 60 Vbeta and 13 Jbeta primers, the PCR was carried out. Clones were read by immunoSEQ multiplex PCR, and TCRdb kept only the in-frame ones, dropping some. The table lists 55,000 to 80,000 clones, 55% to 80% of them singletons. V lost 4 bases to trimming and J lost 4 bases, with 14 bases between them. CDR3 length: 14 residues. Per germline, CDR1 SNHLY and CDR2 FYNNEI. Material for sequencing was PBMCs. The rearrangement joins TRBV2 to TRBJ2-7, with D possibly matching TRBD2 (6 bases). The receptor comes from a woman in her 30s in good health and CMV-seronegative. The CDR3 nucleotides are TGTGCCAGCAGTGTGCGGCTAGCGACTTACGAGCAGTACTTC. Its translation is CASSVRLATYEQYF. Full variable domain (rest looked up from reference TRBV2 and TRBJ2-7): EPEVTQTPSHQVTQMGQEVILRCVPISNHLYFYWYRQILGQKVEFLVSFYNNEISEKSEIFDDQFSVERPDGSNFTLKIRSTKLEDSAMYFCASSVRLATYEQYFGPGTRLTVT.